The T cell receptor (beta chain) under discussion was sequenced for a study of shared clonotypes between healthy human individuals. Data came from immunoSEQ multiplex PCR; TCRdb stores just in-frame clones and leaves some out. Among fewer than 1.4 million clones listed, roughly 74% were seen once. Germline assignment: CDR1 SGHTA and CDR2 FQGTGA. With 1 base removed from V and 1 base from J, the gap between germline ends came to 13 bases. The CDR3 sequence is 16 residues long. V usage is TRBV7-3 and J usage is TRBJ2-5; the D is unclear. The clonotype originates from a man aged 18 to 29 in good health. Some clones in this sample may be carry-over from other donors' samples. The specimen sequenced was memory CD4+ T cells from PBMCs. As for subset: CD45RA-negative fraction. CDR3: CASSLNGVGFQETQYF. DNA of the CDR3: TGTGCCAGCAGCTTAAATGGGGTGGGCTTCCAAGAGACCCAGTACTTC.